Below are 4 T cell receptor beta chains sequenced from a single sample in a study of graft-versus-host responses after intestinal transplantation. The protocol was immunoSEQ multiplex PCR, while the TCRdb copy is restricted to in-frame clones and leaves out a portion. The data contain approximately 77,000 clones, about nine tenths of them singletons. The sequences come from PBMCs, collected 98 days after intestinal transplantation. All receptors come from a human patient who received an intestinal transplant, so some T cells may come from the graft donor.

The chain combines TRBV5-5 with TRBJ2-5; 8 bases fit TRBD1. Germline V gives CDR1 SGHKS, CDR2 YYEKEE (reference sequence). CDR3 length: 17 amino acids. V trimming: 2 bases; J trimming: 4 bases; junction bases outside the gene matches: 13. The CDR3 region has the DNA TGTGCCAGCAGCTTACAGGACAGGGTTTTATTAAGAGAGACCCAGTACTTC. Its protein product is CASSLQDRVLLRETQYF.

The rearrangement links TRBV19 to TRBJ2-7; TRBD1 agrees at 10 bases. V trimming: 4 bases; J trimming: 4 bases; junction bases outside the gene matches: 7. Germline loops: CDR1 LNHDA, CDR2 SQIVND (reference sequence). This CDR3 has 15 amino acids. The CDR3 DNA reads TGTGCCAGTAGTACCCGGACAGGGGGATGGTACGAGCAGTACTTC. This gives the protein CASSTRTGGWYEQYF.

The V gene is TRBV13, the J gene TRBJ2-1; D is unclear. Between the trimmed V and J ends, which lost 4 bases and 6 bases, there was a span of 10 bases. CDR3 length equals 13 residues. CDR1 is PRHDT and CDR2 is FYEKMQ in the germline V gene (reference sequence). The CDR3 loop is CASSWPPPNEQFF. The CDR3 nucleotides read TGTGCCAGCAGCTGGCCCCCTCCCAATGAGCAGTTCTTC.

The chain recombines TRBV10-3 with TRBJ2-3; tentatively, D is TRBD1 (6 bases). The V end was cut by 2 bases, the J end by 1 base, with 13 bases between. Germline V gives CDR1 ENHRY, CDR2 SYGVKD. The CDR3 sequence is 16 residues long. CDR3 amino acids: CAISETPGQGTDTQYF. Here the CDR3 DNA reads TGTGCCATCAGTGAGACTCCGGGACAAGGCACAGATACGCAGTATTTT.